A selection of T cell receptor beta chains follows, all from one sample in a study of cytomegalovirus exposure and HLA in healthy donors. Some clones are missing from TCRdb's copy, which holds only in-frame ones; the method was immunoSEQ multiplex PCR. Found here are about 140,000 clones, around 75% of them singletons; the top ten hold about 4.1%. What was sequenced was PBMCs. These receptors originate from a man aged 55 to 70 in good health and CMV-seronegative. Both conserved end residues are part of each CDR3. The order of the fields is J gene, D gene, V gene, clone size, CDR3 length, CDR3 DNA, CDR3 protein. A D gene is named only where the DNA matches it firmly. A row's size may be missing; if present it is once, few, many or a size class.

TRBJ2-2 | - | TRBV7-2 | - | 16 | TGTGCCAGCAGCTTAGACGTAGCGGAGAACACCGGGGAGCTGTTTTTT | CASSLDVAENTGELFF
TRBJ2-3 | - | TRBV5-4 | - | 14 | TGTGCCAGCAGCCCGACAGGAAACACAGATACGCAGTATTTT | CASSPTGNTDTQYF
TRBJ1-1 | TRBD1 | TRBV29-1 | - | 11 | TGCAGCGTTGGAGGGGGACAGGCCCACTTTTTT | CSVGGGQAHFF
TRBJ1-2 | - | TRBV9 | - | 14 | TGTGCCAGCAGCGTAGACGGGTTTCCTTATGGCTACACCTTC | CASSVDGFPYGYTF
TRBJ2-1 | TRBD1 | TRBV2 | - | 15 | TGTGCCAGCATCTGGGACAGGGGCTCCTACAATGAGCAGTTCTTC | CASIWDRGSYNEQFF
TRBJ2-3 | TRBD2 | TRBV7-2 | - | 14 | TGTGCCAGCAGCCTCCAGCGGGAGAGAGATACGCAGTATTTT | CASSLQRERDTQYF
TRBJ2-7 | TRBD1 | TRBV30 | - | 16 | TGTGCCTGGAGTTTAACTTTCGACAGGGGAGTGGACGAGCAGTACTTC | CAWSLTFDRGVDEQYF
TRBJ2-5 | TRBD2 | TRBV14 | - | 16 | TGTGCCAGCAGCCAAGATGGACTAGCGGGAGTGGAGACCCAGTACTTC | CASSQDGLAGVETQYF
TRBJ2-1 | - | TRBV28 | - | 15 | TGTGCCAGCAGTCCTCTAGGCGACAGTGGGAATGAACAGTTCTTC | CASSPLGDSGNEQFF
TRBJ1-2 | TRBD1 | TRBV2 | few | 15 | TGTGCCAGCAGTGCTCGGACAGGGTTGAGTCATGGCTACACCTTC | CASSARTGLSHGYTF
TRBJ1-6 | - | TRBV7-2 | - | 14 | TGTGCCAGCAGCTTAGGAGTTTCTAATTCACCCCTCCACTTT | CASSLGVSNSPLHF
TRBJ2-2 | TRBD2 | TRBV28 | once | 16 | TGTGCCAGCAGTTTAGCGGGGGGGGATATCACCGGGGAGCTGTTTTTT | CASSLAGGDITGELFF
TRBJ2-3 | TRBD2 | TRBV5-4 | - | 16 | TGTGCCAGCAGCCCGGGGACTAGCGGAACCACAGATACGCAGTATTTT | CASSPGTSGTTDTQYF
TRBJ2-5 | TRBD2 | TRBV25-1 | few | 16 | TGTGCCAGCAGTGAATTTGGAGCGGGAGGGAGGAAGACCCAGTACTTC | CASSEFGAGGRKTQYF
TRBJ1-5 | - | TRBV7-2 | - | 12 | TGTGCCAGCAGCCGTGAACAGGGGCCCCAGCATTTT | CASSREQGPQHF
TRBJ1-2 | TRBD1 | TRBV5-4 | - | 15 | TGTGCCAGCAGCAGCCGGGACAGGGGGTCCTATGGCTACACCTTC | CASSSRDRGSYGYTF
TRBJ1-2 | TRBD1 | TRBV6-4 | - | 13 | TGTGCCAGCAGTGAGGGACAGGCCTTCGGCTACACCTTC | CASSEGQAFGYTF
TRBJ2-5 | - | TRBV5-1 | - | 13 | TGCGCCAGCAGACGGCTCCCGGGGGAGACCCAGTACTTC | CASRRLPGETQYF
TRBJ1-3 | TRBD1 | TRBV19 | - | 15 | TGTGCCAGTACCTCAATACAGGGGTATGGAAACACCATATATTTT | CASTSIQGYGNTIYF
TRBJ1-4 | - | TRBV2 | - | 16 | TGTGCCAGCAGTGTATTGGGTACAGTAGGTAATGAAAAACTGTTTTTT | CASSVLGTVGNEKLFF
TRBJ1-3 | - | TRBV9 | few | 16 | TGTGCCAGCAGCGTGAAACTACAGGGAACAGGAAACACCATATATTTT | CASSVKLQGTGNTIYF
TRBJ2-7 | TRBD1 | TRBV6-5 | - | 14 | TGTGCCAGCAGTACCCCGACAGGGGGCTACGAGCAGTACTTC | CASSTPTGGYEQYF
TRBJ2-3 | - | TRBV30 | few | 13 | TGTGCCTGGAGACAGCCAGGGACAGATACGCAGTATTTT | CAWRQPGTDTQYF
TRBJ1-5 | - | TRBV28 | - | 16 | TGTGCCAGCAATAACCCGGGGAGGGGTGGCAATCAGCCCCAGCATTTT | CASNNPGRGGNQPQHF
TRBJ2-2 | - | TRBV30 | - | 17 | TGTGCCTGGGCCCCTACAGGGCGGCTAGGGAACACCGGGGAGCTGTTTTTT | CAWAPTGRLGNTGELFF
TRBJ1-5 | - | TRBV2 | - | 14 | TGTGCCAGCGGAGAAGCACTTAGCAATCAGCCCCAGCATTTT | CASGEALSNQPQHF
TRBJ2-1 | TRBD2 | TRBV5-4 | - | 17 | TGTGCCAGCAGCTTGCCCCCTCGGGTAGCGGGATACAATGAGCAGTTCTTC | CASSLPPRVAGYNEQFF
TRBJ1-2 | TRBD1 | TRBV29-1 | - | 14 | TGCAGCGCCGTGGGACAGGGACTTAACTATGGCTACACCTTC | CSAVGQGLNYGYTF
TRBJ2-5 | - | TRBV27 | - | 11 | TGTGCCAGCAGTTATCGAGAGACCCAGTACTTC | CASSYRETQYF
TRBJ1-1 | - | TRBV13 | once | 15 | TGTGCCAGCAGCTTATGGGCGGGGATGAACACTGAAGCTTTCTTT | CASSLWAGMNTEAFF
TRBJ1-2 | - | TRBV7-3 | - | 16 | TGTGCCAGCAGCCCTACGGGGGTAAGGGGAGGCCGTGGCTACACCTTC | CASSPTGVRGGRGYTF
TRBJ2-5 | TRBD1 | TRBV5-1 | - | 14 | TGCGCCAGCAGCTTGGAACAGGGGTGGGAGACCCAGTACTTC | CASSLEQGWETQYF
TRBJ2-7 | - | TRBV7-2 | - | 15 | TGTGCCAGCAGCTTAAGGGGACAAGGACCCTACGAGCAGTACTTC | CASSLRGQGPYEQYF
TRBJ1-4 | - | TRBV15 | - | 14 | TGTGCCACCGCTTTGGGGCGAAATAATGAAAAACTGTTTTTT | CATALGRNNEKLFF
TRBJ2-6 | TRBD1 | TRBV30 | - | 20 | TGTGCCTGGAGTGTACCCCGCCCCGGGACAGGCGACTCTGGGGCCAACGTCCTGACTTTC | CAWSVPRPGTGDSGANVLTF
TRBJ2-3 | TRBD1 | TRBV5-6 | - | 14 | TGTGCCAGCAGCCCAACAGGGGGAATGGATACGCAGTATTTT | CASSPTGGMDTQYF
TRBJ1-2 | - | TRBV6-5 | - | 12 | TGTGCCAGCAGTTACTCCGGGTTTCGAAAGACCTTC | CASSYSGFRKTF
TRBJ2-3 | - | TRBV28 | - | 13 | TGTGCCAGCAGTTTGGGCAGCACAGATACGCAGTATTTT | CASSLGSTDTQYF
TRBJ2-5 | - | TRBV11-1 | - | 15 | TGTGCCAGCAGCCCTCGGACAGGGCGGGGGGAGACCCAGTACTTC | CASSPRTGRGETQYF
TRBJ2-1 | TRBD2 | TRBV11-3 | few | 15 | TGTGCCAGCAGCTTAAATGCGGGAGGTTTCAGTGAGCAGTTCTTC | CASSLNAGGFSEQFF
TRBJ1-2 | TRBD1 | TRBV6-5 | - | 14 | TGTGCCAGCAGAAAGGACAGGGATGATTATGGCTACACCTTC | CASRKDRDDYGYTF
TRBJ1-5 | TRBD1 | TRBV6-9 | few | 18 | TGTGCCAGCAGTGTAGACGGTAGAACAGGGGATAGCAATCAGCCCCAGCATTTT | CASSVDGRTGDSNQPQHF
TRBJ1-1 | TRBD1 | TRBV5-1 | - | 14 | TGCGCCAGCAGCCTGGGGACAGGGGGCACTGAAGCTTTCTTT | CASSLGTGGTEAFF
TRBJ2-5 | TRBD1 | TRBV6-6 | - | 15 | TGTGCCAGCAGTCTTCCGGGACAGAGTAAAGAGACCCAGTACTTC | CASSLPGQSKETQYF
TRBJ2-1 | TRBD2 | TRBV4-1 | - | 21 | TGCGCCAGCAGCCAAGCTCAGAAAGCTAGCGGAGGGAGTCGTTCCTACAATGAGCAGTTCTTC | CASSQAQKASGGSRSYNEQFF
TRBJ1-1 | TRBD1 | TRBV18 | - | 14 | TGTGCCAGCTCACCAGGACAGGCAACCCCGCAAGCTTTCTTT | CASSPGQATPQAFF
TRBJ2-1 | TRBD2 | TRBV6-5 | - | 15 | TGTGCCAGCAGTTCCCGACTAGCGGGATGGAATGAGCAGTTCTTC | CASSSRLAGWNEQFF
TRBJ2-3 | TRBD2 | TRBV9 | - | 18 | TGTGCCAGCAGCGTAAGCCCCCCTGGTGCGGGAGCCACAGATACGCAGTATTTT | CASSVSPPGAGATDTQYF
TRBJ2-2 | - | TRBV4-1 | - | 16 | TGCGCCAGCAGCCAAGATGGGGCCACCTGGTCCGGGGAGCTGTTTTTT | CASSQDGATWSGELFF
TRBJ1-5 | - | TRBV30 | once | 13 | TGTGCCTGGGGGCCAGCTTTAAATCAGCCCCAGCATTTT | CAWGPALNQPQHF
TRBJ1-1 | - | TRBV7-2 | - | 15 | TGTGCCAGCAGCTTATCCCAAACGACCCCGAGGTCCGCTTTCTTT | CASSLSQTTPRSAFF
TRBJ1-2 | TRBD1 | TRBV30 | - | 13 | TGTGCCTGGAGTGCAGGGGGCGCGGGTGGCTACACCTTC | CAWSAGGAGGYTF
TRBJ1-2 | - | TRBV7-2 | - | 15 | TGTGCCAGCAGCCTCGGCGGGCAGGGGTCCTATGGCTACACCTTC | CASSLGGQGSYGYTF
TRBJ2-7 | TRBD2 | TRBV19 | once | 15 | TGTGCCAGTAGTATTTCGAATAGCGGGGAATACGAGCAGTACTTC | CASSISNSGEYEQYF
TRBJ2-1 | TRBD2 | TRBV27 | few | 16 | TGTGCCAGCAGCCCACCTAGCGGGAGGGGGTACAATGAGCAGTTCTTC | CASSPPSGRGYNEQFF